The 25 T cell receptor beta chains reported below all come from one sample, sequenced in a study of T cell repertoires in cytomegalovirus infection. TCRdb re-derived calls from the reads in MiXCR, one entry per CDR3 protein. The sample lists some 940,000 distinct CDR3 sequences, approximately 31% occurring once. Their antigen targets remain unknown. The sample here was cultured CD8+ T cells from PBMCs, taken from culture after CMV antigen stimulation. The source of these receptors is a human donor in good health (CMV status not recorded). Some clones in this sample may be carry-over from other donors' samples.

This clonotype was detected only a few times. The CDR3 loop is CASSWMAAPDSGANVLTF. Here the CDR3 DNA reads TGTGCCAGCAGTTGGATGGCGGCACCCGACTCTGGGGCCAACGTCCTGACTTTC. The V gene is TRBV28, the J gene TRBJ2-6; D not resolved. Germline CDR1 is MDHEN and CDR2 is SYDVKM. CDR3 length: 18 residues. The V gene lost 4 bases and the J gene lost 0 bases, with 16 bases spanning the gap.

This CDR3 reads CSARYTGDERSYNSPLHF. As DNA, the CDR3 is TGCAGTGCTAGATACACAGGGGACGAGAGGTCCTATAATTCACCCCTCCACTTT. The rearrangement joins TRBV20-1 to TRBJ1-6, with 7 bases that match TRBD1. The CDR3 has 18 residues. V was clipped by 2 bases and J by 1 base; unmatched bases: 11. CDR1 and CDR2 (germline): DFQATT, SNEGSKA (reference sequence).

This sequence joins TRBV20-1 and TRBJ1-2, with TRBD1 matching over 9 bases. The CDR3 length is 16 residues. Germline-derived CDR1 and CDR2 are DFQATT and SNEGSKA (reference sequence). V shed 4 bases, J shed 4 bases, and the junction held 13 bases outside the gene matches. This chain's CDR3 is CSAKPGTGLKGYGYTF. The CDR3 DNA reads TGCAGTGCTAAACCCGGGACAGGGCTGAAGGGCTATGGCTACACCTTC.

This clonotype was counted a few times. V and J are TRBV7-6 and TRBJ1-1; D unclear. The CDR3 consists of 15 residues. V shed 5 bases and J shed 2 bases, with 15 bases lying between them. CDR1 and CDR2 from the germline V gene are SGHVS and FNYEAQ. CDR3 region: CASSPTAYGNTEAFF. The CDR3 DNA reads TGTGCCAGCAGCCCTACAGCTTATGGAAACACTGAAGCTTTCTTT.

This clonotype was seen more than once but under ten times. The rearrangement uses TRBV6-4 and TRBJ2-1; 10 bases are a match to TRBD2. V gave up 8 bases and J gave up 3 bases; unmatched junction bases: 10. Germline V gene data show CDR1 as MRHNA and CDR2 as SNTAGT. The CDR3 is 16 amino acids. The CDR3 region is CASPCTRTSGYNEQFF. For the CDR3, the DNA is TGTGCCAGCCCCTGTACTCGGACTAGCGGCTACAATGAGCAGTTCTTC.

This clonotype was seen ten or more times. In DNA form, the CDR3 reads TGTGCCAGCAGTGTAGGTGTTAGCGGGGAATGGGAGTTAGACAATGAGCAGTTCTTC. This sequence encodes CASSVGVSGEWELDNEQFF. The rearrangement uses TRBV12-3 or TRBV12-4 and TRBJ2-1; TRBD2 aligns across 8 bases. Trimming at V came to 5 bases and at J to 5 bases, leaving 20 bases not matched to a gene. The CDR3 loop spans 19 amino acids.

CDR3 bases: TGCGCCAGCAGCACTGCTATCGAAGGGAATGAGCAGTTCTTC. Translated, it gives CASSTAIEGNEQFF. V usage is TRBV5-1 and J usage is TRBJ2-1; unclear D gene. Germline values: CDR1 SGHRS, CDR2 YFSETQ. Trimming pared 4 bases from V and 7 bases from J, leaving 15 bases between. This CDR3 has 14 amino acids.

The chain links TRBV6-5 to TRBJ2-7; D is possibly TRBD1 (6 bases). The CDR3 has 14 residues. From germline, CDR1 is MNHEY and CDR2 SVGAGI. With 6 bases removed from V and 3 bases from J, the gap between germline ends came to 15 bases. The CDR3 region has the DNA TGTGCCAGCAGCGCCCGGACAGAGCTCTACGAGCAGTACTTC. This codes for CASSARTELYEQYF.

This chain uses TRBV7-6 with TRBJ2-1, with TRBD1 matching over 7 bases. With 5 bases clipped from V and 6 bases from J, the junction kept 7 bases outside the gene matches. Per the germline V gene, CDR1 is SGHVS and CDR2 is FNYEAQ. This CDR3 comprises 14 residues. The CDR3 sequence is CASSPDRVGNEQFF. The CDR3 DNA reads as TGTGCCAGCAGCCCCGACAGGGTGGGCAATGAGCAGTTCTTC.

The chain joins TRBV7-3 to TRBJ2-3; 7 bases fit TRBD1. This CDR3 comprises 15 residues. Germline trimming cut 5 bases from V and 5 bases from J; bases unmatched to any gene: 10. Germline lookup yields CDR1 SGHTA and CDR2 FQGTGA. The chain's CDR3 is CASSPWGTEGDTQYF. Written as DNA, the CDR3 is TGTGCCAGCAGCCCTTGGGGGACAGAGGGAGATACGCAGTATTTT.

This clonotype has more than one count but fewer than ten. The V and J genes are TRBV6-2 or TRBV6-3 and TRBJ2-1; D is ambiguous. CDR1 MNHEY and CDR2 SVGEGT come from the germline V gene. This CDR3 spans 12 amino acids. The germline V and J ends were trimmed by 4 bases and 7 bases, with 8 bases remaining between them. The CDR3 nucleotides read TGTGCCAGCAGTTTACAAATGAATGAGCAGTTCTTC. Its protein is CASSLQMNEQFF.

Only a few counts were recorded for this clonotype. CDR3 sequence (DNA): TGCAGTGCTGAATTACAGGGGTACGGCAATCAGCCCCAGCATTTT. Amino acids: CSAELQGYGNQPQHF. The chain is built from TRBV20-1 and TRBJ1-5; 7 positions agree with TRBD1. Germline-derived CDR1 and CDR2 are DFQATT and SNEGSKA (reference sequence). The CDR3 covers 15 residues. With V trimmed by 5 bases and J by 2 bases, 9 bases remained unmatched.

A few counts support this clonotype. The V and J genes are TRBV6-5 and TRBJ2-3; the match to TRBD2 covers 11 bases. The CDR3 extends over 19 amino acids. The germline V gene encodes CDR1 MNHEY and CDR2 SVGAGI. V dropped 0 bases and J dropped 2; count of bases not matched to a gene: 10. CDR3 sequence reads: CASSYSSTSGGLDTDTQYF. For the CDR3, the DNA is TGTGCCAGCAGTTACTCGAGTACTAGCGGGGGCCTCGACACAGATACGCAGTATTTT.

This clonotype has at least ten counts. CDR3 bases: TGTGCCAGTAGTCCCTGGACAGGGGGGAACACTGAAGCTTTCTTT. Encoded protein: CASSPWTGGNTEAFF. The chain uses TRBV19 and TRBJ1-1, with 10 bases matching TRBD1. V trimming: 5 bases; J trimming: 1 base; junction bases outside the gene matches: 4. The V gene's germline CDR1 is LNHDA and CDR2 SQIVND (reference sequence). The CDR3 covers 15 residues.

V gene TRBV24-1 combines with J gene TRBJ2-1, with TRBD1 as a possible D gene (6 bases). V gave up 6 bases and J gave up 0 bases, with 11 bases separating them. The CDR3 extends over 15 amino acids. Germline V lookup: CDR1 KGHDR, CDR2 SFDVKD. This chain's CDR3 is CATSSGVSSYNEQFF. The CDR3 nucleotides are TGTGCCACCAGTTCAGGGGTCAGCTCCTACAATGAGCAGTTCTTC.

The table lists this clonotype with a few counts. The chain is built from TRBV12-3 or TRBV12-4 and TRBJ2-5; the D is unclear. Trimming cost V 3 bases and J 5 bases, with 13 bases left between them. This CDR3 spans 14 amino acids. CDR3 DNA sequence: TGTGCCAGCAGTTTGGTGGGGAATGGGGAGACCCAGTACTTC. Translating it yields CASSLVGNGETQYF.

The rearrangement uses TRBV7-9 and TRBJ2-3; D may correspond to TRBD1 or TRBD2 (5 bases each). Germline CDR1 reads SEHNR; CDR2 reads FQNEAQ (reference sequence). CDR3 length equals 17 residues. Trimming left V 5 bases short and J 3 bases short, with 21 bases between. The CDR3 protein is CASSLNTETRGTDTQYF. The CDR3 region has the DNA TGTGCCAGCAGCCTCAATACGGAGACGAGGGGAACAGATACGCAGTATTTT.

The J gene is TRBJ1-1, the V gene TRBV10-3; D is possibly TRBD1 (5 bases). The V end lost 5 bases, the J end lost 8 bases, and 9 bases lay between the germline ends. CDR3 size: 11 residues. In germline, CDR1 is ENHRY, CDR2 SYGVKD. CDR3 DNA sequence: TGTGCCATCAGTACCGGGACCGAAGCTTTCTTT. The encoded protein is CAISTGTEAFF.

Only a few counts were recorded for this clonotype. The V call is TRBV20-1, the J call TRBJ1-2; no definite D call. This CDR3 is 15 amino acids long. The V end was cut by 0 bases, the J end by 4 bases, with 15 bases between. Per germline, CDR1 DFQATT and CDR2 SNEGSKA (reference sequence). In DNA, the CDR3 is TGCAGTGCTAGAGATTGGGGAGAGGTGGCCTATGGCTACACCTTC. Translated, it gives CSARDWGEVAYGYTF.

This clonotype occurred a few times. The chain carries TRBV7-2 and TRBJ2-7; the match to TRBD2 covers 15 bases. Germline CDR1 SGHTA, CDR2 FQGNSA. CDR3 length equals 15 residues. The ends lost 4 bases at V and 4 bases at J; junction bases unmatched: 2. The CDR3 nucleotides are TGTGCCAGCAGCTGGACTAGCGGGGGGGCTTACGAGCAGTACGTC. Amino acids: CASSWTSGGAYEQYV.

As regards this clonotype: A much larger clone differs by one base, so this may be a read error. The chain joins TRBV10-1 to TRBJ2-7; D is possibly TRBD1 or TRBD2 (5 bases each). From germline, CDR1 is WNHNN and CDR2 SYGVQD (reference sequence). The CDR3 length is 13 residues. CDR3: CASGESGQYEQYF. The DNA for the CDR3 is TGCGCCAGCGGTGAGTCGGGGCAGTACGAGCAGTACTTC.

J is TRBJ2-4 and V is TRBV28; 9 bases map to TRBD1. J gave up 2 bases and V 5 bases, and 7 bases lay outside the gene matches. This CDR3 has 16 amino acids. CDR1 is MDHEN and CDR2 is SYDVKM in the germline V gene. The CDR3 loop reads CASSPRGQGSKNIQYF. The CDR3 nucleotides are TGTGCCAGCAGTCCCCGGGGACAGGGATCCAAAAACATTCAGTACTTC.

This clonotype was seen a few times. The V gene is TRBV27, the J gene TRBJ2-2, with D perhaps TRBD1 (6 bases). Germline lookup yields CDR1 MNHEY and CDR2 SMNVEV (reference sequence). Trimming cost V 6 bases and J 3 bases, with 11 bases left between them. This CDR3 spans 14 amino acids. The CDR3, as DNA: TGTGCCAGCAGCCCAGGGGAGTACACCGGGGAGCTGTTTTTT. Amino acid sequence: CASSPGEYTGELFF.

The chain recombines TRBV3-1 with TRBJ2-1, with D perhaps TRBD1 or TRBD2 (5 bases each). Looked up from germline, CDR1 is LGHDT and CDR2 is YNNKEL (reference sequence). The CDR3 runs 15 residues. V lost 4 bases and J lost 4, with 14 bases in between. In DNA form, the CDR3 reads TGTGCCAGCAGCCGGGTAGTGGGACCTTACAATGAGCAGTTCTTC. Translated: CASSRVVGPYNEQFF.

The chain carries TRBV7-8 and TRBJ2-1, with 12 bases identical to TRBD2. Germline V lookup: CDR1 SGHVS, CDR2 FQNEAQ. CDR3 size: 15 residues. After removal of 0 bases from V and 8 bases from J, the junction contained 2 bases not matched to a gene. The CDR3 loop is CASSLAWTSGDEQFF. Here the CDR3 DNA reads TGTGCCAGCAGCTTAGCTTGGACTAGCGGGGATGAGCAGTTCTTC.